Here is one T cell receptor beta chain with its context. Its antigen is not known. CDR1 and CDR2 from the germline V gene are MNHNS and SASEGT. The CDR3 loop spans 18 amino acids. Trimming took 4 bases from V and 4 from J, leaving 25 bases between them. There was at least one pre-ART PBMC sample for each donor, plus at least two post-ART PBMC samples. This specimen comes from a study of long-term antiretroviral therapy in people with HIV. Broader study findings: All time points showed a repertoire dominated by clones expanded before ART. ART was followed by higher diversity that remained below transplant donor controls.

At the survey level, the v3.0 immunoSEQ assay was run. Libraries were prepared by immunoSEQ multiplex PCR; TCRdb keeps only in-frame clonotypes and omits some of them. This sample carries about 17,000 clones, approximately 80% of them seen once, and the ten largest clones take roughly 9.5%. This receptor was identified in a man younger than 30 with HIV. The chain recombines TRBV6-1 with TRBJ1-2; D perhaps matches TRBD1 (5 bases). The source material was unsorted PBMCs, sampled 0.3 years after starting antiretroviral therapy. CDR3 amino acids: CASSAGTETPEGTYGYTF. The CDR3 DNA reads TGTGCCAGCAGTGCGGGGACCGAGACCCCGGAGGGCACCTATGGCTACACCTTC.